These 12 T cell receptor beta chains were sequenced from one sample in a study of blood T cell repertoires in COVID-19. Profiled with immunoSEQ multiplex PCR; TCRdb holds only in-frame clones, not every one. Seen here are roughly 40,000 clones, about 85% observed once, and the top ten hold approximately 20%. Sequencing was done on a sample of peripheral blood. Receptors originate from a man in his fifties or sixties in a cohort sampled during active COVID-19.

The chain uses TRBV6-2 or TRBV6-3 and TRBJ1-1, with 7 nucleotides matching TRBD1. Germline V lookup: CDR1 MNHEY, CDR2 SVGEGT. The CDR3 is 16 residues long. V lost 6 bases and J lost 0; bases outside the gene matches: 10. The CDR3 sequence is CASSHTPRGLNTEAFF. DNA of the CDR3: TGTGCCAGCAGCCACACGCCTAGGGGGCTGAACACTGAAGCTTTCTTT.

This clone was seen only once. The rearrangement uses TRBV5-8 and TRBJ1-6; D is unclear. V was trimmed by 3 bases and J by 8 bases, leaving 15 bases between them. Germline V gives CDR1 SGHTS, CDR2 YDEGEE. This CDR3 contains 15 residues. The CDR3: CASSSTPLRDSPLHF. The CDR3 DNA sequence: TGTGCCAGCAGCTCGACGCCTCTGCGGGATTCACCCCTCCACTTT.

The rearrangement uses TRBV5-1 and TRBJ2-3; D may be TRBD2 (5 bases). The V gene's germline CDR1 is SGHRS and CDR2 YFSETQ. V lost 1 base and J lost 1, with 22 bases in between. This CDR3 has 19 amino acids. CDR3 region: CASSLPFPGTIRGTDTQYF. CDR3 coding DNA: TGCGCCAGCAGCTTGCCCTTCCCGGGAACCATTCGGGGCACAGATACGCAGTATTTT.

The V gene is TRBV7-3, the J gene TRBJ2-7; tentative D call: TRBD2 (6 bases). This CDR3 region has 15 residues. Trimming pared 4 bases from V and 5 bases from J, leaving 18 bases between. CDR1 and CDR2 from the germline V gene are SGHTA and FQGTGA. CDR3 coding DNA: TGTGCCAGCAGCTCCCCTGGGGGGAACGGGGACGAGCAGTACTTC. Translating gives CASSSPGGNGDEQYF.

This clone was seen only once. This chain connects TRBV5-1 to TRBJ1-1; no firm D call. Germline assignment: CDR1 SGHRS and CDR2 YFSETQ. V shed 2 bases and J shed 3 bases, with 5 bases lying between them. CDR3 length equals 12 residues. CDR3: CASSFGDTEAFF. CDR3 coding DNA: TGCGCCAGCAGCTTCGGGGACACTGAAGCTTTCTTT.

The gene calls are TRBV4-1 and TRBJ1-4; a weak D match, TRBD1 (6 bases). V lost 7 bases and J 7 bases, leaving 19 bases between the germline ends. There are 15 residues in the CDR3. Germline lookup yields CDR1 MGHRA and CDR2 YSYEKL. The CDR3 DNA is TGCGCCAGCACCCCGACCGGGGGGCGAAGTGAAAAACTGTTTTTT. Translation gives CASTPTGGRSEKLFF.

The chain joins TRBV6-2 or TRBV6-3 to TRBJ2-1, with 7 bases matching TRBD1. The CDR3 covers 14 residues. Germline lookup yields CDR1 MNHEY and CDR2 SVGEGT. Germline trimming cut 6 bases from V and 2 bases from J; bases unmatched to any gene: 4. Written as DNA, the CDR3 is TGTGCCAGCAGCACCGACAGGGCCTACAATGAGCAGTTCTTC. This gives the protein CASSTDRAYNEQFF.

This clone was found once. The CDR3 region is CASSLQGSYEQYF. Here the CDR3 DNA reads TGTGCCAGCAGCTTACAGGGCTCCTACGAGCAGTACTTC. The chain recombines TRBV11-1 with TRBJ2-7, with D maybe TRBD1 (5 bases). V lost 2 bases, J lost 0 bases, and 5 bases lay in between. Germline V lookup: CDR1 SGHAT, CDR2 FQDESV (reference sequence). This CDR3 comprises 13 residues.

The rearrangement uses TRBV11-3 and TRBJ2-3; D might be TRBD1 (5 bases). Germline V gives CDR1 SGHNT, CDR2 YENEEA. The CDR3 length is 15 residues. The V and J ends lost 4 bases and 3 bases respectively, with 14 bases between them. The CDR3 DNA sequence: TGTGCCAGCAGCTCAAGGGGTACAGGAACAGATACGCAGTATTTT. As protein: CASSSRGTGTDTQYF. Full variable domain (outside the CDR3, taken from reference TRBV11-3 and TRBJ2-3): EAGVVQSPRYKIIEKKQPVAFWCNPISGHNTLYWYLQNLGQGPELLIRYENEEAVDDSQLPKDRFSAERLKGVDSTLKIQPAELGDSAVYLCASSSRGTGTDTQYFGPGTRLTVL.

The CDR3 reads CASSYGGRISNQPQHF. CDR3 DNA sequence: TGTGCCAGCAGTTACGGAGGACGGATTAGCAATCAGCCCCAGCATTTT. The rearrangement uses TRBV6-2 or TRBV6-3 and TRBJ1-5; D is uncertain. V was clipped by 2 bases and J by 0 bases, with 11 bases between them. The germline V gene encodes CDR1 MNHEY and CDR2 SVGEGT. This CDR3 region has 16 residues.

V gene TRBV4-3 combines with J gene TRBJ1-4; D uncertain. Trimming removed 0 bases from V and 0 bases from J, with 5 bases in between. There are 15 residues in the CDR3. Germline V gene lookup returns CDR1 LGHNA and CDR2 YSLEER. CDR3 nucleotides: TGCGCCAGCAGCCAAGATGGAGCAACTAATGAAAAACTGTTTTTT. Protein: CASSQDGATNEKLFF.

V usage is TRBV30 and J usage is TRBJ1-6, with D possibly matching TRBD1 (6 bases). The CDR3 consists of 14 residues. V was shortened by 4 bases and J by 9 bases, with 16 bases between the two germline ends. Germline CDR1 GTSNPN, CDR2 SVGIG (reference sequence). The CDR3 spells CAWNTGQVVSPLHF. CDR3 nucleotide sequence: TGTGCCTGGAATACAGGGCAGGTGGTTTCACCCCTCCACTTT.